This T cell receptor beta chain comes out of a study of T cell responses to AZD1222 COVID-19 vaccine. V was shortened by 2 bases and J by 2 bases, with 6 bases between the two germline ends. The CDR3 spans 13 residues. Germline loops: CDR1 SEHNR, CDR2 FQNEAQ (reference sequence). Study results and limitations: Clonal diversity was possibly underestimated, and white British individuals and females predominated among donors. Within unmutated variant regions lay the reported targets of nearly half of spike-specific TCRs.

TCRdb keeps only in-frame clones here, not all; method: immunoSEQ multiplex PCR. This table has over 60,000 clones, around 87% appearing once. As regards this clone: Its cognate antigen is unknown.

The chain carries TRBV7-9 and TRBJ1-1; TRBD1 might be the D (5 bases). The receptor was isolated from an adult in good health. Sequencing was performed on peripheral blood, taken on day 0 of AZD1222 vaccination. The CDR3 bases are TGTGCCAGCAGCTTACAGGGAAACACTGAAGCTTTCTTT. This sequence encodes CASSLQGNTEAFF.